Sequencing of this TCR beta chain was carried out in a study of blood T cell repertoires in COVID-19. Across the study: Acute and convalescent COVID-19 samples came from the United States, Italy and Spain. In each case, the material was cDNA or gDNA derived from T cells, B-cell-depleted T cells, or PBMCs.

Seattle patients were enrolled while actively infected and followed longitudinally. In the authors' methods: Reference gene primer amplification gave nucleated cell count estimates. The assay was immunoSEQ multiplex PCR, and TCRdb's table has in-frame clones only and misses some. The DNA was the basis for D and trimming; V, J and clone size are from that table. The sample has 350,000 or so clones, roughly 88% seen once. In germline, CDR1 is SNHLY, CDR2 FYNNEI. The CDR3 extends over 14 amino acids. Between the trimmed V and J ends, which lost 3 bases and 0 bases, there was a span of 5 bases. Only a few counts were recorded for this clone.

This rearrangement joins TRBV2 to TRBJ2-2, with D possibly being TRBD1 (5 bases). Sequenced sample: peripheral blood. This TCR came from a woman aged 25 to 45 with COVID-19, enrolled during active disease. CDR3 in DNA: TGTGCCAGCAGTGACAGGGCGAACACCGGGGAGCTGTTTTTT. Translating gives CASSDRANTGELFF. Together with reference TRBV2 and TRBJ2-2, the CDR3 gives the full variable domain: EPEVTQTPSHQVTQMGQEVILRCVPISNHLYFYWYRQILGQKVEFLVSFYNNEISEKSEIFDDQFSVERPDGSNFTLKIRSTKLEDSAMYFCASSDRANTGELFFGEGSRLTVL.